Listed below are T cell receptor beta chains from one sample, sequenced in a study of blood T cell repertoires in COVID-19. Measured with immunoSEQ multiplex PCR; TCRdb has only the in-frame clones, and not every one. The sample shows some 120,000 clones, around 87% of them seen only once. The material sequenced was peripheral blood. All receptors derive from a woman aged 55-75 years with acute or convalescent COVID-19. Each CDR3 is given with its conserved first and last residue. The D gene is left open where the match is weak. Clone size appears in some rows only: once, few, many, or a class for an expanded clone.

j_call,d_call,v_call,clone_size,cdr3_nt,cdr3_aa
TRBJ2-1,NA,TRBV6-5,NA,TGTGCCAGCACCCCAGGGGACCGCCTCAATGAGCAGTTCTTC,CASTPGDRLNEQFF
TRBJ1-6,TRBD1,TRBV6-5,few,TGTGCCAGCAAGGAGGGGGCGAATTCACCCCTCCACTTT,CASKEGANSPLHF
TRBJ1-2,NA,TRBV4-2,few,TGTGCCAGCAGCCAAACCGAGGGCCAGAACTATGGCTACACCTTC,CASSQTEGQNYGYTF
TRBJ2-3,TRBD1,TRBV28,NA,TGTGCCAGCAGTTTTGGCGCAGGGGGAGATACGCAGTATTTT,CASSFGAGGDTQYF
TRBJ2-1,TRBD2,TRBV7-8,NA,TGTGCCAGCAGCTTAGAAGTAGCGGGAGGGTTTTTCACCCCCCACAATGAGCAGTTCTTC,CASSLEVAGGFFTPHNEQFF
TRBJ1-4,NA,TRBV19,NA,TGTGCCAGTAGTCTGGGCGTCGTCAATGAAAAACTGTTTTTT,CASSLGVVNEKLFF
TRBJ1-4,NA,TRBV5-1,NA,TGCGCCAGCAGCCTGGCCGGCAGGGTGGATGAAAAACTGTTTTTT,CASSLAGRVDEKLFF
TRBJ2-2,NA,TRBV5-4,NA,TGTGCCAGCAGCTGGGGGGGACACCCGAGCACCGGGGAGCTGTTTTTT,CASSWGGHPSTGELFF
TRBJ2-3,TRBD2,TRBV19,NA,TGTGCCAGTAGTGTGATCCGACTAGCGGGAGGTACAGATACGCAGTATTTT,CASSVIRLAGGTDTQYF
TRBJ1-4,NA,TRBV19,once,TGTGCCAGTAGGGCGGATTTTAATGAAAAACTGTTTTTT,CASRADFNEKLFF
TRBJ2-7,NA,TRBV7-8,once,TGTGCCAGCAGCTTAGCGCCGGGGGAGCAGTACTTC,CASSLAPGEQYF
TRBJ1-4,NA,TRBV28,NA,TGTGCCAGCAGTTTACGGATTAGGGGGGGAACTAATGAAAAACTGTTTTTT,CASSLRIRGGTNEKLFF
TRBJ2-7,TRBD1,TRBV3-1/TRBV3-2,NA,TGTGCCAGCAGCCAAGGGACAGGGTCTTTCTACGAGCAGTACTTC,CASSQGTGSFYEQYF
TRBJ1-1,TRBD1,TRBV6-5,NA,TGTGCCAGCAGTTCCCCCGGGACAGGGGGCGAGGAAGCTTTCTTT,CASSSPGTGGEEAFF
TRBJ2-1,TRBD1,TRBV10-2,NA,TGCGCCAGCAGTGAGTCCCCTCAAGAGGACAGGGTTTTCAATGAGCAGTTCTTC,CASSESPQEDRVFNEQFF
TRBJ1-1,TRBD1,TRBV6-1,NA,TGTGCCAGCAGTGACCCCGGACAGGGGGGGTCCTACACTGAAGCTTTCTTT,CASSDPGQGGSYTEAFF
TRBJ1-1,NA,TRBV4-2,NA,TGTGCCAGCAGCGTTGGGGGGGGTCGAACTGAAGCTTTCTTT,CASSVGGGRTEAFF
TRBJ2-3,NA,TRBV28,NA,TGTGCCAGCAGTTCTCGCAAGCTCACAGATACGCAGTATTTT,CASSSRKLTDTQYF
TRBJ2-1,TRBD2,TRBV5-1,NA,TGCGCCAGCAGCTTGGGGGTAGCGGGACTTAATGAGCAGTTCTTC,CASSLGVAGLNEQFF
TRBJ2-6,NA,TRBV21-1,NA,TGTGCCAGCAGCAACGTTCCGGGACAGCTCTCTGGGGCCAACGTCCTGACTTTC,CASSNVPGQLSGANVLTF